This is a list of T cell receptor beta chains from one sample in a study of blood T cell repertoires in COVID-19. Data came from immunoSEQ multiplex PCR; TCRdb stores just in-frame clones and leaves some out. This sample has hundreds of thousands of clones, with around 91% found just once. The sequencing sample was made of PBMCs or T cells enriched from blood (not recorded which). The receptors were sampled from a woman aged 40 to 55 who had recovered from COVID-19. CDR3s include the opening cysteine and the closing phenylalanine or tryptophan. A D gene is named only where the DNA matches it firmly. Clone size is not always given. Where it is, it says once, few, many or a class for expanded clones.

j_call,clone_size,d_call,v_call,cdr3_nt,cdr3_aa
TRBJ1-2,-,TRBD1,TRBV5-1,TGCGCCAGCAGCTTGGACCCAGAGGGGGCGACTGATGGCTACACCTTC,CASSLDPEGATDGYTF
TRBJ2-7,few,TRBD1,TRBV5-5,TGTGCCAGCAGTTGGTCCCGGGACAGGGGCTCCTACGAGCAGTACTTC,CASSWSRDRGSYEQYF
TRBJ2-1,-,-,TRBV21-1,TGTGCCAGCAGCAAAAGCGCCACAATACAAAACTACAATGAGCAGTTCTTC,CASSKSATIQNYNEQFF
TRBJ2-5,-,TRBD2,TRBV28,TGTGCCAGCAGTTCGGGACTAGCGGAGGGGGAGACCCAGTACTTC,CASSSGLAEGETQYF
TRBJ1-5,-,-,TRBV21-1,TGTGCCAGCAGCTTACCGGGACAGGGGGCGAGAGGCAATCAGCCCCAGCATTTT,CASSLPGQGARGNQPQHF
TRBJ1-1,once,TRBD1,TRBV6-5,TGTGCCAGCAGTTACTCGCCCCCGGGACAGGGGGCTGAAGCTTTCTTT,CASSYSPPGQGAEAFF
TRBJ1-4,-,-,TRBV5-1,TGCGCCAGCAGCTTGGACCAGGGGACTAATGAAAAACTGTTTTTT,CASSLDQGTNEKLFF
TRBJ2-7,-,TRBD2,TRBV18,TGTGCCAGCTCACCCGCGGGGGGGGCTTACGAGCAGTACTTC,CASSPAGGAYEQYF
TRBJ1-2,-,-,TRBV6-2/TRBV6-3,TGTGCCAGCAGCTATGGACAAAACTATGGCTACACCTTC,CASSYGQNYGYTF
TRBJ1-1,-,-,TRBV4-1,TGCGCCAGCAGCCAAGGTCAGGGAAGGACTGAAGCTTTCTTT,CASSQGQGRTEAFF
TRBJ1-4,-,TRBD1,TRBV29-1,TGCAGCGTTGGTGACAGGGGCCAAGAAAAACTGTTTTTT,CSVGDRGQEKLFF